In this sample, the clone carrying this T cell receptor beta chain turned up once. The CDR3 spans 15 residues. Trimming took 3 bases from V and 6 from J, leaving 15 bases between them. Germline-derived CDR1 and CDR2 are SGDLS and YYNGEE. The data were obtained in a study of blood T cell repertoires in COVID-19. Study details: Some COVID-19 samples were acute and others convalescent; all came from the United States, Italy and Spain. Sample material is recorded as cDNA or gDNA derived from T cells, B-cell-depleted T cells, or PBMCs.

Seattle cases were enrolled at active infection and followed longitudinally. How the authors handled the data: Amplification with reference gene primers provided the estimates of nucleated cell counts. Produced via immunoSEQ multiplex PCR; TCRdb's table is partial and in-frame only. The DNA was the basis for D and trimming; V, J and clone size are from that table. This table has some 190,000 clones, more than 70% appearing once. The gene calls are TRBV9 and TRBJ2-2; perhaps TRBD2 as D (6 bases). This receptor was taken from a person aged 65-85 years with COVID-19, enrolled during active disease. Sequenced material: peripheral blood. The CDR3 reads CASSARDSGAGELFF. As DNA, the CDR3 is TGTGCCAGCAGCGCGCGGGACTCTGGGGCCGGGGAGCTGTTTTTT. The full variable domain, with the rest looked up from reference TRBV9 and TRBJ2-2, is DSGVTQTPKHLITATGQRVTLRCSPRSGDLSVYWYQQSLDQGLQFLIQYYNGEERAKGNILERFSAQQFPDLHSELNLSSLELGDSALYFCASSARDSGAGELFFGEGSRLTVL.